This TCR beta chain stems from a study of molecular identifiers for immune sequencing clone quantification. The wider study: Within a replicate experiment, RNA obtained from either 20,000 or 100,000 naive CD8 cells was divided into five aliquots, and four of those aliquots were then sequenced.

This clonotype was recorded many times. As yet, its antigen is unknown. Bulk TCR library preparation followed previously described methods with listed TCR primers. Each CDR3 protein gets one entry after TCRdb re-called the PCR reads with MiXCR. The sample carries 300,000 to 400,000 distinct CDR3 sequences, roughly a fifth recorded once. The CDR3 has 13 residues. CDR1 and CDR2 (germline): LGHNA, YNFKEQ. Trimming left V 3 bases short and J 2 bases short, with 8 bases between. Study-level points and caveats: Effector cells had over 98% of their molecules in clones above 20 RNA copies, while naive cells had under 1%.

Libraries for naive CD8 T cells, which were made from approximately 22,000 to 940,000 sorted cells, drew on 10%, 30% or 50% of the RNA. The sample consisted of naive CD8+ T cells from blood, with Jurkat cell RNA spiked in. Noted subset: FACS-sorted CD8+CD4-CCR7+CD45RA+ naive T cells. This clonotype was sampled from a human donor in good health. Some libraries in this study had Jurkat cell RNA spiked in. J is TRBJ2-7 and V is TRBV4-2; either TRBD1 or TRBD2 may fit D (6 bases each). The DNA for the CDR3 is TGTGCCAGCAGCCAGGAGGGGGCCTACGAGCAGTACTTC. Encoded protein: CASSQEGAYEQYF.